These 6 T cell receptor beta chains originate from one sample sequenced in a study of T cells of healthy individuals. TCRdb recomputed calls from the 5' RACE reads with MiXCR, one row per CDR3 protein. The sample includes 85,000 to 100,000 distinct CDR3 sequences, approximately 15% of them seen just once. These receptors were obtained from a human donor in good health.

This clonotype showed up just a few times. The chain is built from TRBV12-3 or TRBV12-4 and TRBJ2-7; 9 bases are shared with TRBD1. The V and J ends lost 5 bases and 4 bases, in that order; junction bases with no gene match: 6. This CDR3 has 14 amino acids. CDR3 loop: CASSPGQGSYEQYF. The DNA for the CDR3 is TGTGCCAGCAGTCCAGGACAGGGGTCGTACGAGCAGTACTTC.

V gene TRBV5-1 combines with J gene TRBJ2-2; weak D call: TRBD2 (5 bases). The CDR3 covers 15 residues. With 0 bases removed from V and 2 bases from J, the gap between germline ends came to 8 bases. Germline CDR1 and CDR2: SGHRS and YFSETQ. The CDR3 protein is CASSLADFNTGELFF. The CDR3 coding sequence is TGCGCCAGCAGCTTGGCGGACTTCAACACCGGGGAGCTGTTTTTT.

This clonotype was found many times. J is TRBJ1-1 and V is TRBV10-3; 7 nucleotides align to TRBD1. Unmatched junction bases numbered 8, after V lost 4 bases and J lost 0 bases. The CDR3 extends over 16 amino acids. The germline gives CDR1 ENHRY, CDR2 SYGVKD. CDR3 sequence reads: CAISGGPDRLNTEAFF. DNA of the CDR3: TGTGCCATCAGTGGTGGACCGGACAGGTTGAACACTGAAGCTTTCTTT.

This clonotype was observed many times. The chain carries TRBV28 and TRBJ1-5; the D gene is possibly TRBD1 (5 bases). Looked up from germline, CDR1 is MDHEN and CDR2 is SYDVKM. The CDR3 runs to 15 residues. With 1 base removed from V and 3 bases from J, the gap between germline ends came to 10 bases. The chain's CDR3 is CASSLYRGNNQPQHF. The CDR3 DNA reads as TGTGCCAGCAGTTTATATCGGGGGAACAATCAGCCCCAGCATTTT.

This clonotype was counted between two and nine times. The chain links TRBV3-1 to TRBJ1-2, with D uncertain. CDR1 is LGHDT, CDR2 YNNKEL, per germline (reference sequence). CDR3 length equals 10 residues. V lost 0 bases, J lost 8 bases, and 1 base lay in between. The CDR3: CASSQEGYTF. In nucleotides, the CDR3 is TGTGCCAGCAGCCAAGAAGGCTACACCTTC.

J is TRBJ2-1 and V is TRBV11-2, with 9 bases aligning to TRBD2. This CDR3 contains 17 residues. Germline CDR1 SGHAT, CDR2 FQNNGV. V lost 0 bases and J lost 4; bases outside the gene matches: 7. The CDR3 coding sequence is TGTGCCAGCAGCTTAGATCGGCTAGCGGGGCCGTACAATGAGCAGTTCTTC. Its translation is CASSLDRLAGPYNEQFF.